These 23 T cell receptor beta chains came from one sample sequenced in a study of response to subunit inactivated influenza vaccine. TCRdb re-called the RT-PCR reads through MiXCR, storing one row per CDR3 protein. Of about 520,000 distinct CDR3 sequences in the sample, more than 7% are singletons; the top ten hold over 10%. The input for sequencing was PBMCs from blood, taken approximately 25 months after vaccination. These receptors originate from a man aged 50-75 years who received an inactivated influenza vaccine.

This clonotype was recorded at least ten times. The J gene is TRBJ2-5, the V gene TRBV4-1, with D hard to call. Germline V gene data show CDR1 as MGHRA and CDR2 as YSYEKL. Trimming pared 1 base from V and 3 bases from J, leaving 9 bases between. The CDR3 sequence is 14 residues long. In DNA, the CDR3 is TGCGCCAGCAGCCAAGGACCAGGCGAAGAGACCCAGTACTTC. Protein: CASSQGPGEETQYF.

This clonotype has a count of ten or more. The V call is TRBV6-2 or TRBV6-3, the J call TRBJ2-7, with 8 bases matching TRBD1. CDR3 length: 15 amino acids. J gave up 3 bases and V 3 bases, and 7 bases lay outside the gene matches. Germline CDR1 and CDR2: MNHEY and SVGEGT. The CDR3 nucleotides are TGTGCCAGCAGTTATCGGACAGGGAAGGACTACGAGCAGTACTTC. Residues: CASSYRTGKDYEQYF.

This clonotype was observed a handful of times. V gene TRBV9 combines with J gene TRBJ2-3; a possible D gene is TRBD2 (5 bases). The CDR3 is 15 amino acids. The V gene lost 0 bases and the J gene lost 4 bases, with 12 bases spanning the gap. Per the germline V gene, CDR1 is SGDLS and CDR2 is YYNGEE. CDR3 coding DNA: TGTGCCAGCAGCGTAGGGGAGCGGCGCCCAGATACGCAGTATTTT. Its translation: CASSVGERRPDTQYF.

This clonotype has ten or more counts. V usage is TRBV7-2 and J usage is TRBJ2-7, with D maybe TRBD1 (5 bases). The CDR3 is 13 residues long. V shed 5 bases and J shed 2 bases, with 10 bases lying between them. Germline values: CDR1 SGHTA, CDR2 FQGNSA. Here the CDR3 DNA reads TGTGCCAGCAGCCCGCAGGGTCCCTACGAGCAGTACTTC. Translation: CASSPQGPYEQYF.

There are many counts of this clonotype. The chain combines TRBV28 with TRBJ2-7, with 14 bases that match TRBD2. The CDR3 has 15 residues. V shed 6 bases and J 6 bases; nucleotides not matched to a gene: 7. Looked up from germline, CDR1 is MDHEN and CDR2 is SYDVKM. The CDR3 sequence: CASRSSGLAGAEQYF. The DNA of the CDR3 is TGTGCCAGCAGATCCTCGGGACTAGCGGGAGCCGAGCAGTACTTC.

Many counts were recorded for this clonotype. The chain is built from TRBV11-2 and TRBJ2-3, with 14 bases aligning to TRBD2. Unmatched junction bases numbered 3, after V lost 2 bases and J lost 5 bases. The CDR3 covers 16 residues. The germline gives CDR1 SGHAT, CDR2 FQNNGV. DNA for the CDR3: TGTGCCAGCAGCTTACAGGGACTAGCGGGAGAAGATACGCAGTATTTT. It yields the protein CASSLQGLAGEDTQYF.

This clonotype was found many times. The chain employs TRBV7-2 and TRBJ2-4; the match to TRBD2 covers 10 bases. The CDR3 length is 15 residues. Unmatched junction bases numbered 10, after V lost 5 bases and J lost 9 bases. Germline CDR1 is SGHTA and CDR2 is FQGNSA. The CDR3 coding sequence is TGTGCCAGCAGCGCCCCTCTAGCGGGGGCCGGCATTCAGTACTTC. Its translation: CASSAPLAGAGIQYF.

This clonotype was picked up many times. The genes are TRBV5-1 and TRBJ1-4; D perhaps matches TRBD1 (5 bases). With 7 bases removed from V and 1 base from J, the gap between germline ends came to 14 bases. In germline, CDR1 is SGHRS, CDR2 YFSETQ. The length of the CDR3 is 15 residues. Here the CDR3 DNA reads TGCGCCAGCTCCCGGGGGGGGAAAACTAATGAAAAACTGTTTTTT. It specifies CASSRGGKTNEKLFF.

The chain recombines TRBV27 with TRBJ2-1; TRBD1 is a possible D gene (6 bases). V lost 8 bases to trimming and J lost 0 bases, with 14 bases between them. Looked up from germline, CDR1 is MNHEY and CDR2 is SMNVEV (reference sequence). This CDR3 has 15 residues. Here the CDR3 reads CASGSDRSSYNEQFF. The CDR3 nucleotides read TGTGCCAGCGGGTCGGACAGAAGCTCCTACAATGAGCAGTTCTTC.

This clonotype was found a few times. This chain connects TRBV7-2 to TRBJ2-5; D possibly corresponds to TRBD2 (6 bases). The ends were cut back, 4 bases at V and 3 bases at J, with 12 bases in the middle. There are 14 residues in the CDR3. CDR1 is SGHTA, CDR2 FQGNSA, per germline. The CDR3 DNA reads TGTGCCAGCAGCTCACTAGCAGCCAAAGAGACCCAGTACTTC. This gives the protein CASSSLAAKETQYF.

At least ten counts were recorded for this clonotype. The V gene is TRBV12-3 or TRBV12-4, the J gene TRBJ2-1; 7 positions match TRBD2. CDR3 length: 15 amino acids. V lost 4 bases and J lost 3; bases outside the gene matches: 6. The CDR3 DNA follows: TGTGCCAGCAGTTCCCTGGGGGGGGGCTACAATGAGCAGTTCTTC. Its translation is CASSSLGGGYNEQFF.

This rearrangement joins TRBV4-3 to TRBJ2-7, with 8 bases that match TRBD2. Per germline, CDR1 LGHNA and CDR2 YSLEER. Trimming cost V 0 bases and J 3 bases; bases outside gene matches: 7. This CDR3 is 16 amino acids long. DNA for the CDR3: TGCGCCAGCAGCCAAGATACCACTAGCGGTTACTACGAGCAGTACTTC. Residues: CASSQDTTSGYYEQYF.

There are a few counts of this clonotype. This chain uses TRBV6-2 or TRBV6-3 with TRBJ2-7; TRBD2 matches 7 bases. There are 16 residues in the CDR3. Trimming at V came to 5 bases and at J to 2 bases, leaving 12 bases not matched to a gene. Germline V gives CDR1 MNHEY, CDR2 SVGEGT. Here the CDR3 reads CASSGRGDYRPYEQYF. The CDR3 DNA reads as TGTGCCAGCAGTGGCCGAGGGGACTATCGACCCTACGAGCAGTACTTC.

At least ten counts were recorded for this clonotype. The V call is TRBV20-1, the J call TRBJ2-5, with 11 bases matching TRBD2. Germline V gene lookup returns CDR1 DFQATT and CDR2 SNEGSKA (reference sequence). This CDR3 has 16 amino acids. J lost 3 bases, V lost 8 bases, and 14 bases had no gene match. The CDR3 region has the DNA TGCAGTACTTACAGCTTCACTAGCGGGAGCGAAGAGACCCAGTACTTC. Residues: CSTYSFTSGSEETQYF.

This rearrangement joins TRBV20-1 to TRBJ2-7, with 9 positions matching TRBD2. Germline V CDR1 and CDR2: DFQATT, SNEGSKA (reference sequence). This CDR3 has 14 amino acids. V was pared by 0 bases and J by 3 bases, with 3 bases of the junction left unmatched. CDR3 region: CSARDAGGYYEQYF. The CDR3 DNA sequence: TGCAGTGCTAGAGATGCGGGGGGGTACTACGAGCAGTACTTC.

This chain links TRBV6-2 or TRBV6-3 with TRBJ2-7; the D is unclear. The CDR3 length is 13 residues. Looked up from germline, CDR1 is MNHEY and CDR2 is SVGEGT. V lost 6 bases and J lost 6, with 15 bases in between. CDR3 in DNA: TGTGCCAGCAGCCCAGTTAGGGTTGGCGAGCAGTACTTC. Protein sequence: CASSPVRVGEQYF.

This rearrangement joins TRBV6-5 to TRBJ2-3, with unresolved D. V was clipped by 8 bases and J by 4 bases, with 10 bases between them. Germline V gene sequence: CDR1 MNHEY, CDR2 SVGAGI. CDR3 size: 12 residues. The CDR3 loop is CASVKPPDTQYF. In DNA, the CDR3 is TGTGCCAGCGTTAAACCCCCAGATACGCAGTATTTT.

V is TRBV9 and J is TRBJ2-7, with 9 nucleotides matching TRBD1. From germline, CDR1 is SGDLS and CDR2 YYNGEE. The CDR3 spans 15 residues. The J segment lost 1 base and the V segment lost 3 bases, leaving 5 bases of the junction unmatched. The CDR3 bases are TGTGCCAGCAGCGCGGACAGGGGATGGTCCTACGAGCAGTACTTC. Residues: CASSADRGWSYEQYF.

The chain links TRBV3-1 to TRBJ2-5; tentative D call: TRBD2 (6 bases). Trimming took off 2 bases at V and 4 bases at J, with 14 bases between the two ends. CDR3 length: 15 residues. Germline CDR1 LGHDT, CDR2 YNNKEL (reference sequence). The CDR3 sequence is CASSQSLEGRETQYF. CDR3 coding DNA: TGTGCCAGCAGCCAAAGTTTGGAGGGGAGAGAGACCCAGTACTTC.

The chain has TRBV12-5 and TRBJ2-1; D is uncertain. V was trimmed by 4 bases and J by 1 base, leaving 11 bases between them. The CDR3 covers 15 residues. CDR1 is LGHNT and CDR2 is FRNRAP in the germline V gene. The CDR3 spells CASGSSLLSYNEQFF. As DNA, the CDR3 is TGTGCTAGTGGTTCCAGCCTCCTATCCTACAATGAGCAGTTCTTC.

This clonotype appeared a few times. The CDR3 region is CSANQRGVNTEAFF. As DNA, the CDR3 is TGCAGTGCTAACCAACGGGGGGTGAACACTGAAGCTTTCTTT. The chain recombines TRBV20-1 with TRBJ1-1, with a tentative D call TRBD1 (5 bases). Germline values: CDR1 DFQATT, CDR2 SNEGSKA (reference sequence). The CDR3 runs to 14 residues. V gave up 4 bases and J gave up 0 bases, with 12 bases separating them.

The rearrangement uses TRBV12-3 or TRBV12-4 and TRBJ2-1; 11 bases map to TRBD2. The CDR3 contains 15 residues. The J segment lost 7 bases and the V segment lost 3 bases, leaving 5 bases of the junction unmatched. The CDR3 spells CASSLTSGVGNEQFF. The CDR3 region has the DNA TGTGCCAGCAGTTTGACTAGCGGGGTTGGGAATGAGCAGTTCTTC.

This clonotype has at least ten counts. The chain combines TRBV29-1 with TRBJ2-5; weak D call: TRBD2 (5 bases). The CDR3 loop spans 15 amino acids. The germline gives CDR1 SQVTM, CDR2 ANQGSEA. Deletions cut 6 bases from V and 2 bases from J, with 19 bases between. CDR3 bases: TGCAGCGTCCTCCAACTACGAGGGCTACAAGAGACCCAGTACTTC. It is translated as CSVLQLRGLQETQYF. Together with reference TRBV29-1 and TRBJ2-5, the CDR3 gives the full variable domain: SAVISQKPSRDICQRGTSLTIQCQVDSQVTMMFWYRQQPGQSLTLIATANQGSEATYESGFVIDKFPISRPNLTFSTLTVSNMSPEDSSIYLCSVLQLRGLQETQYFGPGTRLLVL.